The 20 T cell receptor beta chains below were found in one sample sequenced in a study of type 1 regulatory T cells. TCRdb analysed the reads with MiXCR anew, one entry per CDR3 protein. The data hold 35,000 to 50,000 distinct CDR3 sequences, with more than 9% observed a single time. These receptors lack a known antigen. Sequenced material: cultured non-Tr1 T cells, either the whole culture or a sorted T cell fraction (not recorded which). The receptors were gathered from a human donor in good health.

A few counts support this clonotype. In DNA, the CDR3 is TGTGCCAGCAGCTTAGATCCTGTGTCTTCCAGTGCGCAGTATTTT. Translating gives CASSLDPVSSSAQYF. V is TRBV11-3 and J is TRBJ2-3; D ambiguous. Germline CDR1 reads SGHNT; CDR2 reads YENEEA. V was shortened by 0 bases and J by 10 bases, with 17 bases between the two germline ends. The CDR3 has 15 residues. Variable domain in full (rest from reference TRBV11-3 and TRBJ2-3): EAGVVQSPRYKIIEKKQPVAFWCNPISGHNTLYWYLQNLGQGPELLIRYENEEAVDDSQLPKDRFSAERLKGVDSTLKIQPAELGDSAVYLCASSLDPVSSSAQYFGPGTRLTVL.

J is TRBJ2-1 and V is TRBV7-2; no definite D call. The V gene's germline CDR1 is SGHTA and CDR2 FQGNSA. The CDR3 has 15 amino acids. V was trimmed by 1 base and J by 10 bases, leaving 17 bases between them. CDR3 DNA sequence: TGTGCCAGCAGCTTAGAGGCAGAGTATTACTACGAGCAGTTCTTC. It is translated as CASSLEAEYYYEQFF.

CDR3 DNA: TGTGCCAGCAGCCTCCGACTAGCGGGAGGCCGGGATGAGCAGTTCTTC. Translating gives CASSLRLAGGRDEQFF. The V call is TRBV7-2, the J call TRBJ2-1; 13 bases are a match to TRBD2. With V trimmed by 5 bases and J by 8 bases, 9 bases remained unmatched. Per the germline V gene, CDR1 is SGHTA and CDR2 is FQGNSA. The CDR3 sequence is 16 residues long.

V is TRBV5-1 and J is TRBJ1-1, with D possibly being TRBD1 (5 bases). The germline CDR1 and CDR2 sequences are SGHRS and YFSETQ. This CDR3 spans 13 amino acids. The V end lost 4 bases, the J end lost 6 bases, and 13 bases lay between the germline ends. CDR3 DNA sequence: TGCGCCAGCAGCCCCGGGGGAAAGCCTGAAGCTTTCTTT. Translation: CASSPGGKPEAFF.

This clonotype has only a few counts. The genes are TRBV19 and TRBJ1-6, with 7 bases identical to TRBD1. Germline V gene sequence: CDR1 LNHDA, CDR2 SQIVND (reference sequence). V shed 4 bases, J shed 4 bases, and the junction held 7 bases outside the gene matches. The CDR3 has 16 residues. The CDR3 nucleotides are TGTGCCAGTAGTAGACGGACAGGCGGATATAATTCACCCCTCCACTTT. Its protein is CASSRRTGGYNSPLHF.

The CDR3 nucleotides read TGCGCCAGCAGCTCGGGACAGGGGCCAACCTACAATGAGCAGTTCTTC. It is translated as CASSSGQGPTYNEQFF. The chain employs TRBV5-1 and TRBJ2-1; 10 nucleotides agree with TRBD1. V was pared by 3 bases and J by 2 bases, with 5 bases of the junction left unmatched. Germline V gene data show CDR1 as SGHRS and CDR2 as YFSETQ. The CDR3 has 16 amino acids.

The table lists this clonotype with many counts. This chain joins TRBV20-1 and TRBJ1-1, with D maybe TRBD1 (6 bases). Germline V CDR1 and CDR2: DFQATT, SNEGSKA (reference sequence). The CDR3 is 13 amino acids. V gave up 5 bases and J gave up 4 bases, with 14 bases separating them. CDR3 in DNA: TGCAGTGCTCCCCGACAAGGGGGCACTGAAGCTTTCTTT. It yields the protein CSAPRQGGTEAFF.

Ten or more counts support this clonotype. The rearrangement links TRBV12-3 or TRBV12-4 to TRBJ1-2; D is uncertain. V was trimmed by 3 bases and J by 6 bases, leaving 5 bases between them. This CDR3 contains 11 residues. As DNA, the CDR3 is TGTGCCAGCAGTTTTAAGGATGGCTACACCTTC. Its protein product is CASSFKDGYTF.

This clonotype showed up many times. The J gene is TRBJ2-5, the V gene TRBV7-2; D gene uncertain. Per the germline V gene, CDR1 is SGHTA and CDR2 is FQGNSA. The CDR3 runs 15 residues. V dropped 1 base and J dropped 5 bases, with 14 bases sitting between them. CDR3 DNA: TGTGCCAGCAGCTTAGGTTCAGGCTCTATGGAGACCCAGTACTTC. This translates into CASSLGSGSMETQYF. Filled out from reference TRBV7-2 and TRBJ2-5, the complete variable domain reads GAGVSQSPSNKVTEKGKDVELRCDPISGHTALYWYRQSLGQGLEFLIYFQGNSAPDKSGLPSDRFSAERTGGSVSTLTIQRTQQEDSAVYLCASSLGSGSMETQYFGPGTRLLVL.

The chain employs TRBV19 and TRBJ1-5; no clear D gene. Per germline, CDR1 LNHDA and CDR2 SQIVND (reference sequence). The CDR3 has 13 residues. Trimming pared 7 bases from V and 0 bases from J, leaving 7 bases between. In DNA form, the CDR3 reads TGTGCCAGTAACGGAGTTAGCAATCAGCCCCAGCATTTT. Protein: CASNGVSNQPQHF.

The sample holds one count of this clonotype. The CDR3 nucleotides read TGTGCCAGCAGCGTCACCGGGACTAGGGAATCCAATGAGCAGTTCTTC. This gives the protein CASSVTGTRESNEQFF. The gene calls are TRBV9 and TRBJ2-1; 8 positions match TRBD2. With V trimmed by 2 bases and J by 6 bases, 10 bases remained unmatched. This CDR3 spans 16 amino acids. CDR1 is SGDLS, CDR2 YYNGEE, per germline.

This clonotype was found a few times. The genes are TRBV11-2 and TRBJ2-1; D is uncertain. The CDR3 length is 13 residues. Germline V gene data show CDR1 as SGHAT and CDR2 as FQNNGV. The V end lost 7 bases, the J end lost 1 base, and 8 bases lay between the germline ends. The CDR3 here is CASNKNSYNEQFF. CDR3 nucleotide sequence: TGTGCCAGCAACAAGAATTCCTACAATGAGCAGTTCTTC.

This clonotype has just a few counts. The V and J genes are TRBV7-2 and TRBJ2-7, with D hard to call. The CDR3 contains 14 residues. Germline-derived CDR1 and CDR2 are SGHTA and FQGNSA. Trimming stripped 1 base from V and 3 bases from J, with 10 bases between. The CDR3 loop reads CASSLVIGGYEQYF. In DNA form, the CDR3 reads TGTGCCAGCAGCTTAGTTATAGGCGGCTACGAGCAGTACTTC.

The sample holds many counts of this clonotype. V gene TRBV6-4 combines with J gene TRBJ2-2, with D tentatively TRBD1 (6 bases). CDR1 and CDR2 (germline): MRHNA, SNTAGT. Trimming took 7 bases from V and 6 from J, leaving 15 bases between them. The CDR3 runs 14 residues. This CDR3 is CASKLYEGAGELFF. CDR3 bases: TGTGCCAGCAAGTTATACGAGGGGGCCGGGGAGCTGTTTTTT.

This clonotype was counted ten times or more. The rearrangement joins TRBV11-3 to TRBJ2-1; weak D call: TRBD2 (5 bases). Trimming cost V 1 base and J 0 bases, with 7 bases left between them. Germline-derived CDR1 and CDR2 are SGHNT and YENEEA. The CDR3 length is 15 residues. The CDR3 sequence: CASSLASSSYNEQFF. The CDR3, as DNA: TGTGCCAGCAGCTTAGCTAGCAGCTCCTACAATGAGCAGTTCTTC.

The CDR3 here is CASSPWGTSDNEQFF. The CDR3, as DNA: TGTGCCAGCAGCCCGTGGGGGACTAGCGACAATGAGCAGTTCTTC. The J gene is TRBJ2-1, the V gene TRBV5-6, with TRBD2 matching over 10 bases. The V segment lost 4 bases and the J segment 5 bases; nucleotides outside the gene matches: 6. Germline CDR1 and CDR2: SGHDT and YYEEEE. The CDR3 runs 15 residues. Supplemented by reference TRBV5-6 and TRBJ2-1, the full variable domain reads DAGVTQSPTHLIKTRGQQVTLRCSPKSGHDTVSWYQQALGQGPQFIFQYYEEEERQRGNFPDRFSGHQFPNYSSELNVNALLLGDSALYLCASSPWGTSDNEQFFGPGTRLTVL.

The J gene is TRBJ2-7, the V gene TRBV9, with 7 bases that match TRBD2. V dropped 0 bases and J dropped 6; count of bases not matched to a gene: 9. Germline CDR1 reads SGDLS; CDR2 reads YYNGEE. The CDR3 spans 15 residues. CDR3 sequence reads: CASSVVPTSLSEQYF. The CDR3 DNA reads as TGTGCCAGCAGCGTAGTTCCGACTAGCCTATCCGAGCAGTACTTC.

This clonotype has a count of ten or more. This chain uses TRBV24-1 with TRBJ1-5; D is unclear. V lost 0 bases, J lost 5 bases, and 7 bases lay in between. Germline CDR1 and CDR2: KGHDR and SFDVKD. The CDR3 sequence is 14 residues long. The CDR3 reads CATSDLRIDQPQHF. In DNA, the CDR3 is TGTGCCACCAGTGATTTGAGAATCGATCAGCCCCAGCATTTT.

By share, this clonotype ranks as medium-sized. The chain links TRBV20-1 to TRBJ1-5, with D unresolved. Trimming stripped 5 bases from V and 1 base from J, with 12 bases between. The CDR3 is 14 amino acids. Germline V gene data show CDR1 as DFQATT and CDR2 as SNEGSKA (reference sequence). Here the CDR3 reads CSAPDPRSNQPQHF. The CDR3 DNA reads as TGCAGTGCTCCGGACCCCCGGAGCAATCAGCCCCAGCATTTT.

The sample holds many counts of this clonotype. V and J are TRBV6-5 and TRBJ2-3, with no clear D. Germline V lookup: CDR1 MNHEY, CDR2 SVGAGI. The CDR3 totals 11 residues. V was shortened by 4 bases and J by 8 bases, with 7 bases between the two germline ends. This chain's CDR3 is CASSSVGTQYF. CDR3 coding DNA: TGTGCCAGCAGTTCCGTGGGTACGCAGTATTTT.